This T cell receptor beta chain was observed in a study of response to subunit inactivated influenza vaccine. Germline CDR1 MNHEY, CDR2 SVGEGT. The CDR3 totals 14 residues. V lost 7 bases and J lost 4, with 16 bases in between. This clonotype was counted a few times. Its antigen remains unidentified. MiXCR was run by TCRdb on the RT-PCR reads, yielding one entry per CDR3 protein. The repertoire has about 300,000 distinct CDR3 sequences, less than 25% of them found once; the top ten carry 10%. Study-wide results and caveats: Authors suggested that a seasonal influenza vaccination recruits few new T cells each time.

The clonotype was recovered from a man in his fifties or sixties who received an inactivated influenza vaccine. The sequencing here drew on PBMCs from blood, taken about 20 months after vaccination. The chain joins TRBV6-2 or TRBV6-3 to TRBJ1-2, with D hard to call. The CDR3 DNA reads as TGTGCCAGCACCGAAGGCGTGGAGAGCTATGGCTACACCTTC. It is translated as CASTEGVESYGYTF.